This T cell receptor beta chain was sequenced for a study of cytomegalovirus exposure and HLA in healthy donors. Assay used: immunoSEQ multiplex PCR; TCRdb lists only in-frame clones, some missing. The table has tens of thousands of clones, roughly 96% seen once. The CDR3 has 15 residues. Germline lookup yields CDR1 LGHNA and CDR2 YNFKEQ. V lost 2 bases to trimming and J lost 8 bases; unmatched junction nucleotides: 6. Donors came from a validation cohort of about 120 subjects, distinct from the first 666-subject cohort. The sample consisted of PBMCs. This TCR came from a man between 18 and 35 years old in good health and CMV-seronegative. V is TRBV4-2 and J is TRBJ1-1, with 12 bases lining up with TRBD1. The CDR3 protein is CASSQPGQGASEAFF. CDR3 bases: TGTGCCAGCAGCCAACCGGGACAGGGGGCATCCGAAGCTTTCTTT.